Listed here are 28 T cell receptor beta chains from one sample, sequenced in a study of blood T cell repertoires in COVID-19. Assay: immunoSEQ multiplex PCR; the TCRdb copy retains only in-frame clones and omits some. The table has about 300,000 clones, approximately 89% seen once; the top ten hold approximately 7.2%. The material sequenced was peripheral blood. The receptors were sampled from a woman in her 30s who had recovered from COVID-19.

This sequence joins TRBV6-4 and TRBJ2-1; TRBD2 agrees at 11 bases. The CDR3 consists of 17 residues. V shed 3 bases, J shed 4 bases, and the junction held 8 bases outside the gene matches. Germline CDR1 is MRHNA and CDR2 is SNTAGT. The CDR3 DNA is TGTGCCAGCAGTGAATGGAGTAGCGGGGGGGGTTACAATGAGCAGTTCTTC. Protein sequence: CASSEWSSGGGYNEQFF.

This chain connects TRBV3-1 (or the pseudogene TRBV3-2) to TRBJ2-1; 14 bases align to TRBD2. The junction had 5 bases not matched to a gene; V was cut back by 4 bases and J by 6 bases. CDR3 length equals 16 residues. CDR1 is LGHDT, CDR2 YNNKEL, per germline (reference sequence). CDR3 residues: CASSLRTSGGFNEQFF. CDR3 DNA: TGTGCCAGCAGCCTTCGGACTAGCGGGGGGTTCAATGAGCAGTTCTTC.

The chain couples TRBV3-1 (or the pseudogene TRBV3-2) to TRBJ1-1; 7 nucleotides align to TRBD1. The CDR3 loop spans 14 amino acids. With 0 bases clipped from V and 10 bases from J, the junction kept 8 bases outside the gene matches. Germline CDR1 is LGHDT and CDR2 is YNNKEL (reference sequence). The CDR3 is CASSQEPGGEGAFF. For the CDR3, the DNA is TGTGCCAGCAGCCAAGAACCAGGGGGTGAGGGAGCTTTCTTT.

V gene TRBV28 combines with J gene TRBJ1-2, with D possibly being TRBD1 (6 bases). The germline V and J ends were trimmed by 6 bases and 4 bases, with 18 bases remaining between them. This CDR3 contains 15 residues. In germline, CDR1 is MDHEN, CDR2 SYDVKM. This CDR3 reads CASRLTGGLSYGYTF. The CDR3 DNA sequence: TGTGCCAGCAGATTGACAGGCGGCCTTTCCTATGGCTACACCTTC.

This clone came up once. V is TRBV18 and J is TRBJ1-6; 8 bases agree with TRBD1. This CDR3 contains 16 residues. The trim removed 1 base at V and 9 bases at J, leaving 8 bases unmatched. The germline gives CDR1 KGHSH, CDR2 LQKENI. The CDR3 spells CASSPLPGGAGSPLHF. CDR3 DNA sequence: TGTGCCAGCTCACCACTTCCAGGGGGCGCAGGTTCACCCCTCCACTTT.

The chain has TRBV12-3 or TRBV12-4 and TRBJ2-7, with TRBD2 identical over 8 bases. This CDR3 has 13 amino acids. V dropped 5 bases and J dropped 5; count of bases not matched to a gene: 5. The CDR3 DNA sequence: TGTGCCAGCAGTCTCGGACTAGCAAACGAGCAGTACTTC. This translates into CASSLGLANEQYF.

The CDR3 DNA is TGTGCCACCAGCAGAGATCGCGCGGGGGGCCCAGATACGCAGTATTTT. This gives the protein CATSRDRAGGPDTQYF. The chain employs TRBV15 and TRBJ2-3, with TRBD2 matching 8 bases. The germline gives CDR1 LNHNV, CDR2 YYDKDF (reference sequence). This CDR3 has 16 residues. Unmatched junction bases numbered 6, after V lost 0 bases and J lost 4 bases.

Concerning this clone itself: The same CDR3 can be traced to other DNA sequences in this sample. The CDR3 region has the DNA TGCGCCAGCAGCCGTGGGCGGGTGATGAACACTGAAGCTTTCTTT. The encoded protein is CASSRGRVMNTEAFF. The V gene is TRBV5-1, the J gene TRBJ1-1; D uncertain. Germline V gives CDR1 SGHRS, CDR2 YFSETQ. The germline V and J ends were trimmed by 4 bases and 0 bases, with 13 bases remaining between them. The CDR3 runs to 15 residues.

The chain recombines TRBV6-5 with TRBJ1-1; 9 bases fit TRBD1. V was clipped by 8 bases and J by 5 bases; unmatched bases: 9. CDR1 MNHEY and CDR2 SVGAGI come from the germline V gene. This CDR3 spans 14 amino acids. CDR3 bases: TGTGCCAGCGTTTCACAGGGGGCGCAGACTGAAGCTTTCTTT. Translated: CASVSQGAQTEAFF.

The CDR3 DNA follows: TGTGCCATCAGTGATCGGACTAGCGGGGGGTCCGGGGAGCTGTTTTTT. Protein sequence: CAISDRTSGGSGELFF. V and J are TRBV10-3 and TRBJ2-2; TRBD2 matches 14 bases. The CDR3 runs 16 residues. V dropped 3 bases and J dropped 6; count of bases not matched to a gene: 3. Germline CDR1 is ENHRY and CDR2 is SYGVKD.

The chain couples TRBV9 to TRBJ2-3; maybe TRBD1 (6 bases). Trimming shortened V by 5 bases and J by 4 bases, and 17 bases separated the two germline ends. The CDR3 covers 15 residues. The germline gives CDR1 SGDLS, CDR2 YYNGEE. The CDR3 protein is CASSSWQGGSDTQYF. The CDR3 DNA is TGTGCCAGCAGTTCTTGGCAAGGGGGATCAGATACGCAGTATTTT.

The chain recombines TRBV11-3 with TRBJ2-3; D may be TRBD1 (7 bases). Germline CDR1 SGHNT, CDR2 YENEEA. The CDR3 is 16 residues long. Between the trimmed V and J ends, which lost 0 bases and 4 bases, there was a span of 14 bases. As DNA, the CDR3 is TGTGCCAGCAGCTTAGATGGGCAGGGGGGTGCAGATACGCAGTATTTT. It is translated as CASSLDGQGGADTQYF. The full variable domain, with the rest looked up from reference TRBV11-3 and TRBJ2-3, is EAGVVQSPRYKIIEKKQPVAFWCNPISGHNTLYWYLQNLGQGPELLIRYENEEAVDDSQLPKDRFSAERLKGVDSTLKIQPAELGDSAVYLCASSLDGQGGADTQYFGPGTRLTVL.

V usage is TRBV28 and J usage is TRBJ1-2, with TRBD1 identical over 8 bases. The CDR3 runs 17 residues. The trim removed 3 bases at V and 4 bases at J, leaving 13 bases unmatched. CDR1 is MDHEN and CDR2 is SYDVKM in the germline V gene. The CDR3: CASSFPGGSPPAYGYTF. The CDR3 nucleotides read TGTGCCAGCAGTTTCCCAGGGGGCTCCCCTCCCGCCTATGGCTACACCTTC.

The sample holds a few counts of this clone. J is TRBJ1-6 and V is TRBV18; no reliable D call. CDR1 is KGHSH, CDR2 LQKENI, per germline. The CDR3 runs to 15 residues. V dropped 3 bases and J dropped 0 bases, with 6 bases sitting between them. Here the CDR3 DNA reads TGTGCCAGCTCACCTATGAGCTCCTATAATTCACCCCTCCACTTT. Translation: CASSPMSSYNSPLHF.

The chain is built from TRBV28 and TRBJ1-1; 8 positions match TRBD1. This CDR3 spans 14 amino acids. Germline CDR1 reads MDHEN; CDR2 reads SYDVKM. J gave up 5 bases and V 6 bases, and 8 bases lay outside the gene matches. The CDR3 spells CASSRVDRGTEAFF. In nucleotides, the CDR3 is TGTGCCAGCAGCCGAGTCGACAGGGGAACTGAAGCTTTCTTT. The variable domain in full, with the rest retrieved from reference TRBV28 and TRBJ1-1, is DVKVTQSSRYLVKRTGEKVFLECVQDMDHENMFWYRQDPGLGLRLIYFSYDVKMKEKGDIPEGYSVSREKKERFSLILESASTNQTSMYLCASSRVDRGTEAFFGQGTRLTVV.

This chain joins TRBV27 and TRBJ2-1; TRBD2 is a possible D gene (5 bases). The CDR3 length is 14 residues. CDR1 is MNHEY, CDR2 SMNVEV, per germline (reference sequence). The V end was cut by 7 bases, the J end by 0 bases, with 10 bases between. The CDR3 nucleotides are TGTGCCAGCACAGCGGTGAGCTCCTACAATGAGCAGTTCTTC. It encodes CASTAVSSYNEQFF.

This rearrangement joins TRBV9 to TRBJ2-1; 11 nucleotides line up with TRBD2. V shed 0 bases and J 8 bases; nucleotides not matched to a gene: 4. The CDR3 runs to 15 residues. CDR1 and CDR2 from the germline V gene are SGDLS and YYNGEE. For the CDR3, the DNA is TGTGCCAGCAGCGTAGCTCCTAGCGGGGGGCATGAGCAGTTCTTC. The encoded protein is CASSVAPSGGHEQFF.

The gene calls are TRBV5-8 and TRBJ1-6; D uncertain. V shed 5 bases and J shed 9 bases, with 9 bases lying between them. Germline CDR1 is SGHTS and CDR2 is YDEGEE. The CDR3 extends over 12 amino acids. CDR3 region: CASRSGVSPLHF. CDR3 coding DNA: TGTGCCAGCAGGTCCGGGGTTTCACCCCTCCACTTT. Together with reference TRBV5-8 and TRBJ1-6, the CDR3 gives the full variable domain: EAGVTQSPTHLIKTRGQQATLRCSPISGHTSVYWYQQALGLGLQFLLWYDEGEERNRGNFPPRFSGRQFPNYSSELNVNALELEDSALYLCASRSGVSPLHFGNGTRLTVT.

This clone is a singleton in its sample. The chain joins TRBV5-6 to TRBJ1-2, with D possibly matching TRBD1 (6 bases). From germline, CDR1 is SGHDT and CDR2 YYEEEE. The CDR3 consists of 15 residues. V lost 4 bases, J lost 6 bases, and 19 bases lay in between. The CDR3 spells CASSPNPGEIDGYTF. CDR3 bases: TGTGCCAGCAGCCCGAACCCAGGGGAAATAGATGGCTACACCTTC.

The chain couples TRBV10-3 to TRBJ1-6; D might be TRBD1 (6 bases). Looked up from germline, CDR1 is ENHRY and CDR2 is SYGVKD. The CDR3 contains 17 residues. V was pared by 2 bases and J by 6 bases, with 17 bases between. The CDR3 region is CAISEPTEGGINSPLHF. The CDR3 nucleotides read TGTGCCATCAGTGAGCCAACGGAGGGGGGGATTAATTCACCCCTCCACTTT.

The genes are TRBV5-4 and TRBJ1-1; TRBD1 is a possible D gene (6 bases). The CDR3 extends over 16 amino acids. Germline CDR1 is SGHNT and CDR2 is YYREEE (reference sequence). Trimming removed 1 base from V and 1 base from J, with 14 bases in between. CDR3 nucleotide sequence: TGTGCCAGCAGCTTGCCCGGGACACAAACGAACACTGAAGCTTTCTTT. The encoded protein is CASSLPGTQTNTEAFF.

The rearrangement joins TRBV7-2 to TRBJ2-5, with 8 nucleotides matching TRBD2. CDR3 size: 15 residues. The V and J ends lost 4 bases and 4 bases, in that order; junction bases with no gene match: 8. The germline gives CDR1 SGHTA, CDR2 FQGNSA. CDR3 sequence (DNA): TGTGCCAGCAGCTCAACCCGTAGCGGGGTAGAGACCCAGTACTTC. It translates to CASSSTRSGVETQYF.

The genes are TRBV9 and TRBJ1-1; possible D gene TRBD1, 5 bases. The germline gives CDR1 SGDLS, CDR2 YYNGEE. The CDR3 covers 14 residues. V was cut by 3 bases and J by 1 base, with 10 bases left in between. CDR3 loop: CASSETDRNTEAFF. CDR3 nucleotides: TGTGCCAGCAGCGAGACTGACAGGAACACTGAAGCTTTCTTT.

This clone has a handful of counts. The rearrangement uses TRBV19 and TRBJ2-3; 10 bases agree with TRBD2. V dropped 8 bases and J dropped 2; count of bases not matched to a gene: 7. Germline-derived CDR1 and CDR2 are LNHDA and SQIVND (reference sequence). CDR3 length equals 15 residues. The chain's CDR3 is CASALAGAYTDTQYF. Here the CDR3 DNA reads TGTGCCAGTGCTCTAGCGGGGGCCTACACAGATACGCAGTATTTT. Full variable domain (rest looked up from reference TRBV19 and TRBJ2-3): DGGITQSPKYLFRKEGQNVTLSCEQNLNHDAMYWYRQDPGQGLRLIYYSQIVNDFQKGDIAEGYSVSREKKESFPLTVTSAQKNPTAFYLCASALAGAYTDTQYFGPGTRLTVL.

The sample holds one count of this clone. The genes are TRBV6-4 and TRBJ1-1; tentatively, D is TRBD1 (5 bases). Trimming took 4 bases from V and 11 from J, leaving 17 bases between them. This CDR3 is built from 13 residues. CDR1 is MRHNA, CDR2 SNTAGT, per germline. CDR3 in DNA: TGTGCCAGCAGTGGGACCTGGGGCGAGGAGGCTTTCTTT. Amino acid sequence: CASSGTWGEEAFF.

The CDR3 here is CASTSRGDRGNSPLHF. In nucleotides, the CDR3 is TGTGCCAGTACGTCCCGGGGTGACCGGGGAAATTCACCCCTCCACTTT. The V and J genes are TRBV19 and TRBJ1-6, with no clear D. V lost 7 bases, J lost 7 bases, and 20 bases lay in between. This CDR3 spans 16 amino acids. From germline, CDR1 is LNHDA and CDR2 SQIVND (reference sequence).

The rearrangement links TRBV4-1 to TRBJ2-1, with D possibly being TRBD2 (5 bases). Germline V gives CDR1 MGHRA, CDR2 YSYEKL. Between the trimmed V and J ends, which lost 4 bases and 4 bases, there was a span of 11 bases. The CDR3 contains 14 residues. CDR3 sequence reads: CASSLHRLYNEQFF. CDR3 DNA: TGCGCCAGCAGCCTCCACCGACTATACAATGAGCAGTTCTTC.

The V and J genes are TRBV30 and TRBJ1-1; possible D gene TRBD1, 6 bases. Germline V gene lookup returns CDR1 GTSNPN and CDR2 SVGIG (reference sequence). The CDR3 sequence is 18 residues long. Trimming took off 1 base at V and 3 bases at J, with 24 bases between the two ends. The CDR3 protein is CAWSGGDGGWRGDTEAFF. CDR3 sequence (DNA): TGTGCCTGGAGTGGGGGTGATGGGGGCTGGAGAGGAGACACTGAAGCTTTCTTT.